Below, one TCR beta chain is given with its context. Its antigen is currently unknown. This record comes from a study of T cell repertoires in ileal Crohn's disease. This sample's time point: proximal margin of the surgical specimen (macroscopically non-inflamed). This CDR3 has 16 residues. The germline gives CDR1 SGHNT, CDR2 YYREEE (reference sequence). V lost 3 bases to trimming and J lost 3 bases, with 16 bases between them. Overall study findings and caveats: Endoscopic recurrence occurred in every patient whose clonality exceeded 26.8%.

Only in-frame clones appear in the TCRdb table, and some are missing; sequencing was by immunoSEQ multiplex PCR. The repertoire holds 450 to 650 clones, with 91% as singletons. The sequenced sample consisted of ileal tissue. The clonotype originates from an adult with Crohn's disease. The gene calls are TRBV5-4 and TRBJ1-5, with D uncertain. The CDR3 is CASSSRQADPNQPQHF. CDR3 nucleotide sequence: TGTGCCAGCAGCTCCCGCCAGGCGGATCCCAATCAGCCCCAGCATTTT.